This TCR beta chain emerged from a study of blood T cell repertoires in COVID-19. Libraries were prepared by immunoSEQ multiplex PCR; TCRdb keeps only in-frame clonotypes and omits some of them. The table lists 400,000 to 500,000 clones, roughly 90% of them singletons, with approximately 2% in the top ten. V lost 1 base to trimming and J lost 4 bases, with 13 bases between them. CDR3 size: 15 residues. Germline V gene data show CDR1 as MGHRA and CDR2 as YSYEKL. The sequence derives from a middle-aged woman who had recovered from COVID-19. The chain couples TRBV4-1 to TRBJ1-2; D not certain. Sequencing was done on a sample of PBMCs or T cells enriched from blood (not recorded which). The DNA of the CDR3 is TGCGCCAGCAGCCAAGTCGAACAGCAATCCTATGGCTACACCTTC. This encodes CASSQVEQQSYGYTF.